These 14 T cell receptor beta chains share one sample of origin, sequenced in a study of response to subunit inactivated influenza vaccine. TCRdb re-analysed the RT-PCR reads in MiXCR, keeping a single row per CDR3 protein. This sample carries more than 400,000 distinct CDR3 sequences, around 9.9% of them seen once, and the ten largest clones take about an eighth. Sequencing was performed on PBMCs from blood, taken about 40 days after vaccination. The receptors derive from a man aged 50 to 59 who received an inactivated influenza vaccine.

This clonotype showed up many times. The chain uses TRBV12-3 or TRBV12-4 and TRBJ1-6; no reliable D call. CDR3 length: 14 residues. V dropped 3 bases and J dropped 14 bases, with 17 bases sitting between them. CDR3 coding DNA: TGTGCCAGCAGTTTTGGATCGGCCGGGAGGGCCCTCCACTTT. This codes for CASSFGSAGRALHF.

The rearrangement uses TRBV7-9 and TRBJ2-7; D possibly matches TRBD1 or TRBD2 (6 bases each). CDR1 and CDR2 from the germline V gene are SEHNR and FQNEAQ (reference sequence). This CDR3 has 15 amino acids. Trimming shortened V by 5 bases and J by 5 bases, and 19 bases separated the two germline ends. The CDR3 DNA reads as TGTGCCAGCAGCCGAGGGGGGACTCAATTCCACGAGCAGTACTTC. Residues: CASSRGGTQFHEQYF.

The rearrangement joins TRBV5-1 to TRBJ2-2, with 7 bases identical to TRBD1. The CDR3 covers 14 residues. Per the germline V gene, CDR1 is SGHRS and CDR2 is YFSETQ. J lost 6 bases, V lost 2 bases, and 4 bases had no gene match. In DNA, the CDR3 is TGCGCCAGCAGCTTCCAGGGACAGCCCGGGGAGCTGTTTTTT. This gives the protein CASSFQGQPGELFF.

This clonotype was seen a handful of times. The rearrangement links TRBV7-9 to TRBJ2-3; 11 positions agree with TRBD1. The trim removed 5 bases at V and 2 bases at J, leaving 6 bases unmatched. Germline V CDR1 and CDR2: SEHNR, FQNEAQ (reference sequence). The length of the CDR3 is 16 residues. DNA for the CDR3: TGTGCCAGCAGCCGACGGGACAGGGGGAACACAGATACGCAGTATTTT. It encodes CASSRRDRGNTDTQYF.

The chain employs TRBV12-3 or TRBV12-4 and TRBJ2-7, with D maybe TRBD1 (6 bases). The CDR3 length is 16 residues. V was clipped by 2 bases and J by 0 bases, with 14 bases between them. CDR3 protein: CASSLWQGSGSYEQYF. The DNA for the CDR3 is TGTGCCAGCAGTTTATGGCAGGGGTCCGGCTCCTACGAGCAGTACTTC.

The chain couples TRBV12-3 or TRBV12-4 to TRBJ1-2, with D perhaps matching TRBD1 (5 bases). Trimming took 7 bases from V and 0 from J, leaving 12 bases between them. This CDR3 spans 14 amino acids. CDR3 DNA: TGTGCCAGCAAGGGGAGTATTACTAACTATGGCTACACCTTC. It encodes CASKGSITNYGYTF.

This clonotype has a count of ten or more. V usage is TRBV6-2 or TRBV6-3 and J usage is TRBJ1-2; 7 bases fit TRBD1. The V gene end was trimmed by 6 bases and the J gene end by 1 base; junction bases not matched to a gene: 17. Germline V lookup: CDR1 MNHEY, CDR2 SVGEGT. This CDR3 contains 18 residues. CDR3 DNA sequence: TGTGCCAGCAGCCCTACCGTAGAGGGACAGCTGAGTAACTATGGCTACACCTTC. This codes for CASSPTVEGQLSNYGYTF.

The rearrangement uses TRBV10-1 and TRBJ2-2; 9 bases agree with TRBD1. V lost 4 bases, J lost 0 bases, and 9 bases stayed unmatched. The V gene's germline CDR1 is WNHNN and CDR2 SYGVQD (reference sequence). CDR3 size: 18 residues. The CDR3 nucleotides read TGCGCCAGCAGTGCACCGTGGACAGGGGATGCGAACACCGGGGAGCTGTTTTTT. Translated, it gives CASSAPWTGDANTGELFF.

There are a few counts of this clonotype. This chain connects TRBV20-1 to TRBJ1-2, with 10 bases aligning to TRBD1. The germline gives CDR1 DFQATT, CDR2 SNEGSKA (reference sequence). The CDR3 runs to 13 residues. Trimming at V came to 2 bases and at J to 8 bases, leaving 5 bases not matched to a gene. CDR3: CSARRQGARGYTF. CDR3 bases: TGCAGTGCTAGACGACAGGGGGCGCGGGGCTACACCTTC.

Only a few counts were recorded for this clonotype. CDR3 amino acids: CASSLLGGTVSYNEQFF. CDR3 DNA sequence: TGCGCCAGCAGCTTGTTAGGAGGGACAGTCTCCTACAATGAGCAGTTCTTC. The chain recombines TRBV5-1 with TRBJ2-1; tentatively, D is TRBD1 (7 bases). Per germline, CDR1 SGHRS and CDR2 YFSETQ. The CDR3 runs to 17 residues. Trimming took 1 base from V and 0 from J, leaving 14 bases between them.

The V gene is TRBV12-3 or TRBV12-4, the J gene TRBJ1-3, with a tentative D call TRBD1 (6 bases). The CDR3 spans 16 residues. Trimming removed 11 bases at V and 1 base at J, with 21 bases between. The CDR3 DNA follows: TGTGCCGGCTCTGACACAGGGTCTCCGTCTGGAAACACCATATATTTT. It encodes CAGSDTGSPSGNTIYF.

This clonotype was observed at least ten times. The V gene is TRBV29-1, the J gene TRBJ2-5, with D perhaps matching TRBD1 (6 bases). The CDR3 is 13 residues long. V lost 4 bases and J lost 5, with 14 bases in between. The germline V gene has CDR1 SQVTM and CDR2 ANQGSEA. Here the CDR3 reads CSVGGHQGETQYF. CDR3 in DNA: TGCAGCGTTGGGGGGCATCAGGGGGAGACCCAGTACTTC.

This clonotype was counted at least ten times. This chain links TRBV10-3 with TRBJ2-7; the D is unclear. CDR1 and CDR2 from the germline V gene are ENHRY and SYGVKD. The CDR3 spans 11 residues. Trimming took off 3 bases at V and 3 bases at J, with 3 bases between the two ends. CDR3 DNA sequence: TGTGCCATCAGTGATAGCTACGAGCAGTACTTC. Amino acid sequence: CAISDSYEQYF.

This clonotype was detected only a few times. The CDR3 nucleotides are TGTGCCATCAGTCCCGGGACTACCTCCTACAATGAGCAGTTCTTC. The encoded protein is CAISPGTTSYNEQFF. The V call is TRBV10-3, the J call TRBJ2-1; TRBD2 matches 7 bases. There are 15 residues in the CDR3. Germline V gene lookup returns CDR1 ENHRY and CDR2 SYGVKD. With V trimmed by 5 bases and J by 0 bases, 4 bases remained unmatched.